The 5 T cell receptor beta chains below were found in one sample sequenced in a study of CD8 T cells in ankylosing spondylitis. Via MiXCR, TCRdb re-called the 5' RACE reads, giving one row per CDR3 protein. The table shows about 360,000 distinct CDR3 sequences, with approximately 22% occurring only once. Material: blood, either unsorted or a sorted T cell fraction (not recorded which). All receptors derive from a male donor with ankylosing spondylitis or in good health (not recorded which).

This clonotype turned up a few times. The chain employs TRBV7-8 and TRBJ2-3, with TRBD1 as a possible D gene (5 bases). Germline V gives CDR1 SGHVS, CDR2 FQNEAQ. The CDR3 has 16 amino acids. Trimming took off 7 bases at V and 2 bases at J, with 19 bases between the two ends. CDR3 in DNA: TGTGCCAGCAACCACCCCGGGCAGGGTATCACAGATACGCAGTATTTT. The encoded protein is CASNHPGQGITDTQYF.

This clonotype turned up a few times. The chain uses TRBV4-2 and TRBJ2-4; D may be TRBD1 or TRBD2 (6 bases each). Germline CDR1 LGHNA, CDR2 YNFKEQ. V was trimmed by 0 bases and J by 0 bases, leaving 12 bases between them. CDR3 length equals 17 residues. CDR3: CASSQEEGGLAKNIQYF. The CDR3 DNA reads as TGTGCCAGCAGCCAAGAAGAAGGGGGGTTAGCCAAAAACATTCAGTACTTC.

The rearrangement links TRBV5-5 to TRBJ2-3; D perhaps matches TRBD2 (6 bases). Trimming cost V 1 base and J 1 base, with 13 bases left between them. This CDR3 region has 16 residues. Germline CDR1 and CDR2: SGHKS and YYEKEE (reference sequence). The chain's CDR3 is CASSLTAGLGTDTQYF. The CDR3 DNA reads TGTGCCAGCAGCTTGACGGCGGGGCTGGGCACAGATACGCAGTATTTT. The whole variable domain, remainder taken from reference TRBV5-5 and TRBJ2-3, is DAGVTQSPTHLIKTRGQQVTLRCSPISGHKSVSWYQQVLGQGPQFIFQYYEKEERGRGNFPDRFSARQFPNYSSELNVNALLLGDSALYLCASSLTAGLGTDTQYFGPGTRLTVL.

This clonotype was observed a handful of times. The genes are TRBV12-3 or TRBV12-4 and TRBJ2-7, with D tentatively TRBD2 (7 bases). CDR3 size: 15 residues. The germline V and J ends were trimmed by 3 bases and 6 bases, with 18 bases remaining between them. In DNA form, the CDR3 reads TGTGCCAGCAGTTTTTGGGAGGGGGGAAGGGGCGAGCAGTACTTC. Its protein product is CASSFWEGGRGEQYF.

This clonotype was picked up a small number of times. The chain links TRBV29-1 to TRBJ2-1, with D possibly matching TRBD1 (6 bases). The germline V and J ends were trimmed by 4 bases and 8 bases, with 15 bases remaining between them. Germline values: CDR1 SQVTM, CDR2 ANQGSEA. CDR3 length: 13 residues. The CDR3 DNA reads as TGCAGCGTTGTCCTCAGTTGGGGGCATGAGCAGTTCTTC. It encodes CSVVLSWGHEQFF.